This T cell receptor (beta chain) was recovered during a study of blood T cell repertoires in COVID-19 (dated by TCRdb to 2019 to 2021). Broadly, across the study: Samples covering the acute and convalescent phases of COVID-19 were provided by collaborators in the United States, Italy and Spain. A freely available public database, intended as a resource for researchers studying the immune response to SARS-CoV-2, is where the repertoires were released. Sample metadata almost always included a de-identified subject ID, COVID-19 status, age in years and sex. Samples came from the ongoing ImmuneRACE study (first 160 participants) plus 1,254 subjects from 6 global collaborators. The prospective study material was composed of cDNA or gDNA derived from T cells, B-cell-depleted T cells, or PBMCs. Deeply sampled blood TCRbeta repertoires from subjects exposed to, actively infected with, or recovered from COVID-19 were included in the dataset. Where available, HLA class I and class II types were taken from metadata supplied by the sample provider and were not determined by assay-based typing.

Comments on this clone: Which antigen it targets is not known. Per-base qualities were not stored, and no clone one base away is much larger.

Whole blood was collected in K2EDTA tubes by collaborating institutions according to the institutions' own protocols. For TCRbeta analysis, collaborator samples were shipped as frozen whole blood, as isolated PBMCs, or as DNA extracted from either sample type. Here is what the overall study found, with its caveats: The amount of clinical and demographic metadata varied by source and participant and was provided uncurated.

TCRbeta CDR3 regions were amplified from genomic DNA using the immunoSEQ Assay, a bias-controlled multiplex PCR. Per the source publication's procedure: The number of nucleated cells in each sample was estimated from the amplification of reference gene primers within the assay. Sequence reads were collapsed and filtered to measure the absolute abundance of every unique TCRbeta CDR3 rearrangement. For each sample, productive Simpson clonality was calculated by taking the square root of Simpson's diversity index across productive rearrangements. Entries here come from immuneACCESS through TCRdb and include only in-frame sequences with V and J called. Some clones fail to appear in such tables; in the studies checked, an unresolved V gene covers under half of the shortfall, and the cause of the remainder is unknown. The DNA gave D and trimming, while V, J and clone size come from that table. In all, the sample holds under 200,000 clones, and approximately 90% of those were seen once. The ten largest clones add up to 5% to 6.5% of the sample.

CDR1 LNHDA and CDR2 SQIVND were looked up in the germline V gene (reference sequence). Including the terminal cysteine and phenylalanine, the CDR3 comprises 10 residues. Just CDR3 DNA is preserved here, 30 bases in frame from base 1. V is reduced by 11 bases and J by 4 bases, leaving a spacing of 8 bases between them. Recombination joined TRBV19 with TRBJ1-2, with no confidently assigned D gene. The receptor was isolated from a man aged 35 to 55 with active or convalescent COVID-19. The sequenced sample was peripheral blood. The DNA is TGTGCCGTAAGAGGCTATGGCTACACCTTC. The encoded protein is CAVRGYGYTF.